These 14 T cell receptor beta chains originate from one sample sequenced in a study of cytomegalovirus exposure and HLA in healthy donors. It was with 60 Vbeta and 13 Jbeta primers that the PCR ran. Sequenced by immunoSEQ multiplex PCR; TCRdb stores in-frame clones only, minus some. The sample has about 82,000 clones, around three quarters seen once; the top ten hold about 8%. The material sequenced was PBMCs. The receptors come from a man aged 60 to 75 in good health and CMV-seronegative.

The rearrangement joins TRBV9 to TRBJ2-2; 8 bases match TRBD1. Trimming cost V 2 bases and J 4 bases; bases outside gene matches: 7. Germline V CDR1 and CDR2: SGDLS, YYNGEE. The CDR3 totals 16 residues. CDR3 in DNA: TGTGCCAGCAGCGTTACAGGGGGATCTGGCACCGGGGAGCTGTTTTTT. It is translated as CASSVTGGSGTGELFF. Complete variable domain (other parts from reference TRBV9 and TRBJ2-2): DSGVTQTPKHLITATGQRVTLRCSPRSGDLSVYWYQQSLDQGLQFLIQYYNGEERAKGNILERFSAQQFPDLHSELNLSSLELGDSALYFCASSVTGGSGTGELFFGEGSRLTVL.

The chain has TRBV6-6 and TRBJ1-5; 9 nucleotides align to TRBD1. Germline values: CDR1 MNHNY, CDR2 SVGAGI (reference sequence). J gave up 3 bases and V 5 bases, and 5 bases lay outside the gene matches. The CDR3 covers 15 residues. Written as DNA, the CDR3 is TGTGCCAGCAGTATCGGGACAGGGCTCAATCAGCCCCAGCATTTT. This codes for CASSIGTGLNQPQHF.

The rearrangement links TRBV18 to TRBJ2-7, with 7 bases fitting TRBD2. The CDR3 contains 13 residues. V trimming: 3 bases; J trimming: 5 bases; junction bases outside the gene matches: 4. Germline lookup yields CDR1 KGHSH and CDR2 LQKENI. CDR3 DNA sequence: TGTGCCAGCTCACCGGGGGGGAGCCACGAGCAGTACTTC. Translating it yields CASSPGGSHEQYF.

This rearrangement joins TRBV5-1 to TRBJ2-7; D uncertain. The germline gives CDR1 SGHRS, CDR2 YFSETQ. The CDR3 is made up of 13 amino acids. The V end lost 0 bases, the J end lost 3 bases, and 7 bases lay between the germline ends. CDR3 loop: CASSLALDYEQYF. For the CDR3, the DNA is TGCGCCAGCAGCTTGGCCTTAGACTACGAGCAGTACTTC. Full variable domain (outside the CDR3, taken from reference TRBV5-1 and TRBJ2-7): KAGVTQTPRYLIKTRGQQVTLSCSPISGHRSVSWYQQTPGQGLQFLFEYFSETQRNKGNFPGRFSGRQFSNSRSEMNVSTLELGDSALYLCASSLALDYEQYFGPGTRLTVT.

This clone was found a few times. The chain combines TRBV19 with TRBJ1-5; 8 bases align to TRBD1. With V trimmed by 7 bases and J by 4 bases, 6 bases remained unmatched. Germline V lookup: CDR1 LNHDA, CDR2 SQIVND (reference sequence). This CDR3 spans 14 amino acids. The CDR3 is CASTPGQANQPQHF. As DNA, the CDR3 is TGTGCCAGTACTCCGGGACAGGCTAATCAGCCCCAGCATTTT. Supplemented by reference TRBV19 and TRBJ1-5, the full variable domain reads DGGITQSPKYLFRKEGQNVTLSCEQNLNHDAMYWYRQDPGQGLRLIYYSQIVNDFQKGDIAEGYSVSREKKESFPLTVTSAQKNPTAFYLCASTPGQANQPQHFGDGTRLSIL.

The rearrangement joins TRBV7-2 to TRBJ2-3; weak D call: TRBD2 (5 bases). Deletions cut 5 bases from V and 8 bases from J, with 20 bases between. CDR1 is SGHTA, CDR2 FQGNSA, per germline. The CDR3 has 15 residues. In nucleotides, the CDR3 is TGTGCCAGCAGCCCCCGAGGTGGGGAACGGGGTACGCAGTATTTT. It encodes CASSPRGGERGTQYF.

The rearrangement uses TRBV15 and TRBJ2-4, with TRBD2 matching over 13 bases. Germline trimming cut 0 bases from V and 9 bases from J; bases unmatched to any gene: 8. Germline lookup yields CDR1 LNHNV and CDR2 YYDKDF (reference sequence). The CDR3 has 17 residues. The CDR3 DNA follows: TGTGCCACCAGCAGAGAACTAGCGGGGGGGCGATTCTCCATTCAGTACTTC. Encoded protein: CATSRELAGGRFSIQYF. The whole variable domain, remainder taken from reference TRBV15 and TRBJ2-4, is DAMVIQNPRYQVTQFGKPVTLSCSQTLNHNVMYWYQQKSSQAPKLLFHYYDKDFNNEADTPDNFQSRRPNTSFCFLDIRSPGLGDTAMYLCATSRELAGGRFSIQYFGAGTRLSVL.

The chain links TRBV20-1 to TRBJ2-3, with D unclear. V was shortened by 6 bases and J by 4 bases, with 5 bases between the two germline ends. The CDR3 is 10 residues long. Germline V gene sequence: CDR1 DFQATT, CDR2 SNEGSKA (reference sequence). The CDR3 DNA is TGCAGTGCCAGTGCAGATACGCAGTATTTT. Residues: CSASADTQYF.

CDR3 loop: CASGAGDEKLFF. DNA of the CDR3: TGTGCCAGCGGGGCAGGGGATGAAAAACTGTTTTTT. The chain employs TRBV6-6 and TRBJ1-4; maybe TRBD1 (6 bases). Looked up from germline, CDR1 is MNHNY and CDR2 is SVGAGI (reference sequence). V was trimmed by 8 bases and J by 6 bases, leaving 10 bases between them. This CDR3 has 12 amino acids.

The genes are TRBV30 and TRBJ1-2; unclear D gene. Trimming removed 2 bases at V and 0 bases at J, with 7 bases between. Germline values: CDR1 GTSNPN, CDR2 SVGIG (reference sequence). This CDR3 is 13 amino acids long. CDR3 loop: CAWSPQSNYGYTF. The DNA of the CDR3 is TGTGCCTGGAGTCCGCAGTCTAACTATGGCTACACCTTC.

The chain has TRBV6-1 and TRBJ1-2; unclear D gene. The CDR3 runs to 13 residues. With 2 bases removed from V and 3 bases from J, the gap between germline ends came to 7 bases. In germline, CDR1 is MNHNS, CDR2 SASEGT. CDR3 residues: CASSESVYYGYTF. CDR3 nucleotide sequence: TGTGCCAGCAGTGAATCGGTGTACTATGGCTACACCTTC.

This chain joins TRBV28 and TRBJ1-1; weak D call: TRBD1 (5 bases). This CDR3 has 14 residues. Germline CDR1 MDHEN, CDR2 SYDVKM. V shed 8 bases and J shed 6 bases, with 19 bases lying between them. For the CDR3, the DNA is TGTGCCAGCCTCTTGGGTCGGGGAGGGGCTGAAGCTTTCTTT. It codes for CASLLGRGGAEAFF.

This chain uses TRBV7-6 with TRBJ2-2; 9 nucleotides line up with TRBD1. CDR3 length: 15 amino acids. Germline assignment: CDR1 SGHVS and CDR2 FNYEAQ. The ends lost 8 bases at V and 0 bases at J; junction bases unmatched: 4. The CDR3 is CASARQGANTGELFF. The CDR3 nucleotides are TGTGCCAGCGCTCGACAGGGGGCGAACACCGGGGAGCTGTTTTTT. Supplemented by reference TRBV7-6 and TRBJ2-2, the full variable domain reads GAGVSQSPRYKVTKRGQDVALRCDPISGHVSLYWYRQALGQGPEFLTYFNYEAQQDKSGLPNDRFSAERPEGSISTLTIQRTEQRDSAMYRCASARQGANTGELFFGEGSRLTVL.

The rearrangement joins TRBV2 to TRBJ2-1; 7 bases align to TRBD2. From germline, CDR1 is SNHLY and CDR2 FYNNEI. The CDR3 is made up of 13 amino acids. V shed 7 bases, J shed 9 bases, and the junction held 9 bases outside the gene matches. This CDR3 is CASMSGESSEQFF. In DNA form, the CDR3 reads TGTGCCAGCATGAGCGGGGAGTCGAGTGAGCAGTTCTTC.